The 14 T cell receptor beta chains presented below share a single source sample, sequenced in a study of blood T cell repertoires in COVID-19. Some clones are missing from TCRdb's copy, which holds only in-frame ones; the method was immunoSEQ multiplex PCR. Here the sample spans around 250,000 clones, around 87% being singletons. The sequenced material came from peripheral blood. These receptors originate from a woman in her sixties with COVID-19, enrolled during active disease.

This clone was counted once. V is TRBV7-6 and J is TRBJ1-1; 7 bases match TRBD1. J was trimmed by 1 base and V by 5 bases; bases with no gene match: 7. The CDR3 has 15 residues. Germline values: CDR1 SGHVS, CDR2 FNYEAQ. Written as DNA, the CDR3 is TGTGCCAGCAGCAGAGAACAGGGGAGGAACACTGAAGCTTTCTTT. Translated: CASSREQGRNTEAFF.

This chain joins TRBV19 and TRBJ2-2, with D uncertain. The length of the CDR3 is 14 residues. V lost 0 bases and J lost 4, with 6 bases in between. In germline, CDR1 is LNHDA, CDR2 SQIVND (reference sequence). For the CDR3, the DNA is TGTGCCAGTAGTATAGAGTCGGGCACCGGGGAGCTGTTTTTT. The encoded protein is CASSIESGTGELFF.

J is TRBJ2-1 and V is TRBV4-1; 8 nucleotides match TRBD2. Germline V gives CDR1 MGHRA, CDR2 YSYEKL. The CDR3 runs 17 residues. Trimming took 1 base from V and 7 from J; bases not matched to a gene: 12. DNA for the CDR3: TGCGCCAGCAGCCAAGCCACCTACGGGGGGGCGGTGAATGAGCAGTTCTTC. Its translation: CASSQATYGGAVNEQFF.

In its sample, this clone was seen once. The CDR3 spells CASSSGGNSNQPQHF. The CDR3 DNA sequence: TGTGCCAGCAGCTCAGGGGGGAATAGCAATCAGCCCCAGCATTTT. The V call is TRBV5-4, the J call TRBJ1-5; 7 bases agree with TRBD1. The V gene end was trimmed by 3 bases and the J gene end by 0 bases; junction bases not matched to a gene: 3. CDR1 and CDR2 (germline): SGHNT, YYREEE (reference sequence). The CDR3 has 15 amino acids.

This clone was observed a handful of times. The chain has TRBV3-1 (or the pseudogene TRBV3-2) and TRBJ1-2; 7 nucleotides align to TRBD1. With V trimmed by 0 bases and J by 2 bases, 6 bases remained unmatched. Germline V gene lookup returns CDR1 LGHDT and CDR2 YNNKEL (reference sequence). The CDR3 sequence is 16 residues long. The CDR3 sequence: CASSQERQTGNYGYTF. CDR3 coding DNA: TGTGCCAGCAGCCAAGAAAGGCAGACAGGGAACTATGGCTACACCTTC.

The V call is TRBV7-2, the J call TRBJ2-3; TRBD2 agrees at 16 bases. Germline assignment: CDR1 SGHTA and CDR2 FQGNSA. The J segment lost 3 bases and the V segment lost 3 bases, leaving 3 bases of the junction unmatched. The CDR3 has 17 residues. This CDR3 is CASSFEGLAGGTDTQYF. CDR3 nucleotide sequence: TGTGCCAGCAGCTTTGAGGGACTAGCGGGGGGGACAGATACGCAGTATTTT.

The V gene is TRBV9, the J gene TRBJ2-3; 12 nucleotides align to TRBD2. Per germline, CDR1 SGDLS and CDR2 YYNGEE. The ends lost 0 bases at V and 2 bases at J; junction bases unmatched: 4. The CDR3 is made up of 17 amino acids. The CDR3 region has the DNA TGTGCCAGCAGCGTAGCTACTAGCGGGGGGTACACAGATACGCAGTATTTT. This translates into CASSVATSGGYTDTQYF.

The CDR3 spells CASSYRDRGNSPLHF. The DNA for the CDR3 is TGTGCCAGCAGTTACAGGGACAGGGGTAATTCACCCCTCCACTTT. The V call is TRBV6-5, the J call TRBJ1-6; 10 nucleotides match TRBD1. J was trimmed by 6 bases and V by 2 bases; bases with no gene match: 1. The CDR3 runs to 15 residues. The germline V gene encodes CDR1 MNHEY and CDR2 SVGAGI.

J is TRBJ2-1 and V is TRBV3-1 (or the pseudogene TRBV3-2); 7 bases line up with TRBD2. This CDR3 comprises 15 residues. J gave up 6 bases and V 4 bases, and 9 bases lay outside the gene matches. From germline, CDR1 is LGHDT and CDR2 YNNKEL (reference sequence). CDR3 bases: TGTGCCAGCAGCCCGGCGGGGGTCCTCGGCAATGAGCAGTTCTTC. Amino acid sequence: CASSPAGVLGNEQFF.

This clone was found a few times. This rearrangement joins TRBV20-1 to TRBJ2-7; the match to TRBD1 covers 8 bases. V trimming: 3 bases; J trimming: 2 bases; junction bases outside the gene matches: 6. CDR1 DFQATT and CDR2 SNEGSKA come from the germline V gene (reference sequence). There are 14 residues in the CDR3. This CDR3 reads CSASRGTGPYEQYF. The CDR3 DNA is TGCAGTGCTAGTAGGGGGACAGGACCCTACGAGCAGTACTTC.

Here the CDR3 reads CASSPEREVGYF. The CDR3 DNA reads TGTGCCAGCTCACCAGAACGGGAGGTTGGGTACTTC. The chain employs TRBV18 and TRBJ2-5; 7 nucleotides match TRBD2. The germline V gene has CDR1 KGHSH and CDR2 LQKENI. J gave up 13 bases and V 2 bases, and 7 bases lay outside the gene matches. The CDR3 runs to 12 residues.

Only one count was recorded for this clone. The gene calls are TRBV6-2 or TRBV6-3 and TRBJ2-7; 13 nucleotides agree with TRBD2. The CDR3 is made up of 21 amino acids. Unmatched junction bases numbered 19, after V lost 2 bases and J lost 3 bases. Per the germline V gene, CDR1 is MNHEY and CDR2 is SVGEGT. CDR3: CASSYLRPGLAGILQYYEQYF. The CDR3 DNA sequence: TGTGCCAGCAGTTACCTCCGACCGGGACTAGCGGGGATTCTCCAATACTACGAGCAGTACTTC.

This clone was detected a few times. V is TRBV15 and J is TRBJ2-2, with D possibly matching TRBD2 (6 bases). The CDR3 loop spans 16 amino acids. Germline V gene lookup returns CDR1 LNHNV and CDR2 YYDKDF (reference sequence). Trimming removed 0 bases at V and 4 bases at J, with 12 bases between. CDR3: CATSRDGGATTGELFF. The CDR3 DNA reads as TGTGCCACCAGCAGAGATGGAGGGGCGACCACCGGGGAGCTGTTTTTT. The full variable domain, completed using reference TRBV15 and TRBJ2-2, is DAMVIQNPRYQVTQFGKPVTLSCSQTLNHNVMYWYQQKSSQAPKLLFHYYDKDFNNEADTPDNFQSRRPNTSFCFLDIRSPGLGDTAMYLCATSRDGGATTGELFFGEGSRLTVL.

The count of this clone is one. The CDR3 sequence: CASSHGLPRGGYTF. The DNA of the CDR3 is TGTGCCAGCAGCCATGGACTCCCTCGCGGTGGCTACACCTTC. The V gene is TRBV4-2, the J gene TRBJ1-2; D is ambiguous. The CDR3 loop spans 14 amino acids. V lost 3 bases, J lost 7 bases, and 15 bases lay in between. CDR1 and CDR2 from the germline V gene are LGHNA and YNFKEQ.